This record covers a single TCR beta chain. Its antigen has not been determined. No clone much larger than this one lies a single base away; base qualities are absent. These data originate in a study of cytomegalovirus exposure and HLA in healthy donors (dated by TCRdb to between 2016 and 2019). Some background on the complete study: According to an earlier analysis of around 600 of the donors, about 179 million T cells yielded 120 million or so unique TCR beta sequences and 276 Gb of sequence data. Roughly 300 gigabases of sequencing data and around 80 million unique TCR sequences made up an early release that covered nearly 650 HLA-typed donors. Of the approximately 400 genotyped donors, approximately 80% fell in the genetic ancestry cluster associated with self-reported Caucasian donors. The study aimed to test whether signatures of past pathogen exposure could be identified by cataloging public T cell receptors. Using immunosequencing, the study profiled T cell repertoires from approximately 700 subjects and related those repertoires to cytomegalovirus serostatus. Besides the first cohort of some 670 subjects, a separate validation cohort made up of 120 different subjects was used. To predict cytomegalovirus infection status, the study combined high-throughput TCR immunosequencing, statistical association of individual TCRs with disease status, and machine learning. In a later analysis, previously published TCR beta repertoires from 500 to 750 donors were re-analyzed and high-resolution HLA genotyping was added so that TCR occurrence patterns could be studied. Rather than drawing on any new phenotypic data, the later analysis identified candidate immune exposures from TCR beta sequences and the way those sequences occurred across donors. To decide whether each TCR beta V gene segment behaved as functional or pseudogenic, an earlier analysis of some 600 of the donors relied on high-throughput TCR beta sequencing. Donor age, sex, ethnicity and CMV serostatus were compiled alongside the repertoire data. A later genetic analysis used genome-wide SNP genotypes for about 65% of the roughly 700 donors, treating that subset as a discovery cohort. Every repertoire in the discovery cohort had been generated on one and the same sequencing platform. HLA typing included class I and class II loci at four-digit resolution. Typing coverage differed by locus: A, B, C, DRB1 and DQB1 were typed in about 620-630 donors, DQA1 in roughly 510, DPA1 in roughly 590, and DPB1 in 400 to 480. About five DR-DQ haplotypes were handled as single units for association and clustering, since linkage in the cohort was strong. Among about 390 genotyped donors of the cohort, an average of 235,054 unique TCR beta nucleotide sequences were sequenced per donor, about a sixth of them non-productive.

What the authors observed across the whole study: Compared with the approximately 670-donor mean, donors in an Asian-associated ancestry cluster had fewer N-insertions in productive TCRs, according to a later genetic analysis. Strong co-occurrence of HLA alleles, especially DR and DQ, made assigning TCR associations to individual alleles difficult. The classifier was reported to diagnose cytomegalovirus status with high specificity and sensitivity in both the original and validation cohorts. In a later analysis, HLA-associated TCR beta chains were found to be more clonally expanded and to have lower generation probabilities than equally common non-associated chains. According to a later analysis, TCR association rates differed among HLA loci, with DRB1 alleles showing the most associated TCRs and HLA-C alleles showing the fewest. An earlier analysis of several hundred of the donors showed that most TCR beta V segments appeared in productive rearrangements either about 87% or about 30% of the time, which broadly matched IMGT annotations. A further reported finding was that TCR beta sequences accurately predicted the HLA-A and HLA-B alleles for most subjects in the first cohort. Three of the identified cytomegalovirus-associated TCR beta chains were confirmed in vitro to be specific for cytomegalovirus antigens. Several of the top co-occurrence clusters appeared to be linked to parvovirus B19, influenza, CMV and Epstein-Barr virus, according to a later analysis. The cohort was sequenced for TCR beta chains only, and without alpha or paired-chain data the features that could be detected were limited. In the study, around 160 TCR beta chains were listed as associated with cytomegalovirus. According to a later analysis, most CMV-associated TCR beta chains appeared to be HLA-restricted, and the HLA associations seemed to be driven largely by CMV exposure. HLA typing was unavailable for some donors at each locus, so association tests used only the typed subset. Correlated functional status among segregating V segments might be attributable to linkage disequilibrium, but an unknown experimental factor could not be ruled out. A cluster of highly shared sequence variants was judged likely to be a technical artifact of the sequencing pipeline. According to the authors, the approach could potentially be generalized to other disease states and immunological phenotypes. Some IMGT-functional V segments, including TRBV6-2 and TRBV6-3, could not be told apart with the 87-base-pair reads, so those segments were excluded. Across donors, most TCR sequences were observed very rarely, whereas some public TCRs were present in many individuals. The presence/absence analyses assumed that sequencing depth was roughly uniform across donors, and that assumption may not be true. For the cohort, immune exposure information was limited to CMV serostatus. A later genetic analysis associated a missense DCLRE1C variant with V-gene and J-gene trimming of TCR beta chains, and an independent cohort replicated the association. A later analysis associated around 16,000 TCR beta sequences with specific HLA alleles at a false discovery rate of 0.05. Around 16 rarely observed V segments, including chromosome 9 orphons, were excluded from the earlier analysis of about 500 of the donors because counts were too low.

V and J lose 6 bases and 3 bases, and a span of 17 bases separates them. CDR1 and CDR2 are read off the germline V gene as MNHEY and SVGAGI. Taken from cysteine to phenylalanine, the CDR3 has 15 residues. Kept here is only the CDR3 DNA, which spans 45 bases and is read in frame from base 1. Library preparation was by the immunoSEQ multiplex PCR assay. For the multiplex PCR, a mixture combining 60 forward primers for TCR Vbeta segments and 13 reverse primers for TCR Jbeta segments was used. Amplification of the CDR3 region of rearranged TCR beta genes was performed with a multiplex PCR assay on genomic DNA. Amplified TCR beta libraries were sequenced as 87-base-pair reads on the Illumina HiSeq System. Concerning the study's data processing: A later analysis tallied around 80 million unique TCR beta chains across the roughly 610 repertoires, and approximately 12 million of those chains were shared by two or more donors. Raw reads were error-corrected and collapsed into unique sequences by a nearest-neighbor algorithm in which closely related sequences were merged to remove PCR and sequencing errors. V, D and J gene segments were assigned by aligning CDR3 sequences to IMGT reference sequences. For a sequence to be retained, a match of at least six nucleotides was required to both a V gene segment and a J gene segment. Rearrangements were classified as productive when the CDR3 lacked stop codons and remained in frame with V and J, and all other rearrangements were classified as non-productive. CDR3 was defined according to IMGT convention as the region running from the second conserved V-encoded cysteine to the conserved J-encoded phenylalanine. The earlier analysis of 587 of the donors excluded sequences that lacked an unambiguous match to a single V gene segment. An earlier analysis of under 750 of the donors called V segments functional above 56.7% productive rearrangements and segregating when the between-donor standard deviation exceeded 5%. To diagnose cytomegalovirus status from the catalog of TCR beta chain sequences, a statistical classification framework was built. V and J gene assignment, in a later analysis, came from comparing TCR nucleotide sequences with IMGT/GENE-DB human TR gene sequences. Using the TCRdist pipeline, a later analysis assigned CDR3 sequences along with most-parsimonious VDJ recombination scenarios. In a later analysis, each TCR beta chain was defined by its CDR3 amino acid sequence together with its V-gene family, and reads lacking a unique V-gene family were excluded. A later analysis removed over 500 highly shared, low-generation-probability nucleotide sequences to deal with suspected cross-contamination and a sequencing artifact. For each public chain, a later analysis derived a clonal expansion index from normalized ranks of inferred template counts within each repertoire. A later analysis computed generation probabilities with a VDJ recombination model fitted to out-of-frame rearrangements, and checked the results against IGoR. In a later analysis, hypergeometric tests were used to score TCR-TCR, TCR-HLA and TCR-CMV co-occurrence, with a repertoire-size bias correction applied to TCR pairs. False discovery rates were estimated in a later analysis by permuting HLA or CMV assignments 20 times. In a later analysis, co-occurring TCRs were grouped using DBSCAN, and TCRdist sequence similarity was added for clustering within HLA-allele-positive subsets. For co-occurrence clustering, repertoires with fewer than 30,000 or more than 120,000 public chains were excluded, along with roughly 5 repertoires with anomalous nucleotide sharing. Held by TCRdb, this immuneACCESS table contains in-frame sequences only and omits some clones. Under half of the omission traces to an unresolved V gene where checked; the cause of the rest is unknown. V, J and clone size were drawn from that table, and D and trimming were deduced from the DNA. In all, the sample holds around 99,000 clones, and approximately 76% of those were seen once. Of the sample, 2% to 3% falls within the top ten clones.

The cohort comprised 550 to 700 healthy bone marrow donors. At the time of sampling, every cohort member was nominally healthy, though immune exposures that went unrecorded were likely present. The donor was CMV seronegative and was included in the group of about 400 seronegative cohort members. Every donor gave a peripheral blood sample, and the peripheral blood mononuclear cells from that sample were used for TCR beta sequencing. Genomic DNA extraction from the blood cell samples was performed with the Qiagen DNeasy Blood Extraction Kit. The receptor was isolated from a man between 18 and 29 years old in good health and CMV-seronegative. Material for sequencing was PBMCs. The V and J segments used are TRBV6-5 and TRBJ1-2; D gene: possibly TRBD1, on 5 matching bases. The CDR3 here reads CASSRSWGGDYGYTF. The nucleotides are TGTGCCAGCAGCCGATCGTGGGGGGGGGACTATGGCTACACCTTC.